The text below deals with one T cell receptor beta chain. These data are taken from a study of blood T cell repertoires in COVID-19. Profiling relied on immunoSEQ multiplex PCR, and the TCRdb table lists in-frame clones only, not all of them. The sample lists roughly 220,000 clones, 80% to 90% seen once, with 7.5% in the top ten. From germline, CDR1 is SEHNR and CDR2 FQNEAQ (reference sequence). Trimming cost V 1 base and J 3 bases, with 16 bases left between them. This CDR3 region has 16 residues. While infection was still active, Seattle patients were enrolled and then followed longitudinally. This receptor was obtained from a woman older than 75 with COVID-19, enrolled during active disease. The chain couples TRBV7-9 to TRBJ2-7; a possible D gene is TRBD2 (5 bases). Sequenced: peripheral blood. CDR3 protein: CASSLGSGIYNYEQYF. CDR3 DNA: TGTGCCAGCAGCTTAGGGTCGGGAATCTACAACTACGAGCAGTACTTC. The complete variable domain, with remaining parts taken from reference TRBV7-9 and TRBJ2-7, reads DTGVSQNPRHKITKRGQNVTFRCDPISEHNRLYWYRQTLGQGPEFLTYFQNEAQLEKSRLLSDRFSAERPKGSFSTLEIQRTEQGDSAMYLCASSLGSGIYNYEQYFGPGTRLTVT.